The 14 T cell receptor beta chains presented below share a single source sample, sequenced in a study of cytomegalovirus exposure and HLA in healthy donors. Use of 60 Vbeta and 13 Jbeta primers characterized the PCR. Profiling relied on immunoSEQ multiplex PCR, and the TCRdb table lists in-frame clones only, not all of them. The profile shows approximately 140,000 clones, 65% to 90% of them singletons. The specimen sequenced was PBMCs. These receptors were obtained from a girl aged 2-10 years in good health and CMV-seronegative.

This rearrangement joins TRBV14 to TRBJ1-2; D call uncertain. Germline CDR1 SGHDN, CDR2 FVKESK. The CDR3 contains 15 residues. Between the trimmed V and J ends, which lost 0 bases and 8 bases, there was a span of 16 bases. DNA of the CDR3: TGTGCCAGCAGCCAAGATGCCAACGGGGTTTTGGGCTACACCTTC. The encoded protein is CASSQDANGVLGYTF. Full variable domain (rest looked up from reference TRBV14 and TRBJ1-2): EAGVTQFPSHSVIEKGQTVTLRCDPISGHDNLYWYRRVMGKEIKFLLHFVKESKQDESGMPNNRFLAERTGGTYSTLKVQPAELEDSGVYFCASSQDANGVLGYTFGSGTRLTVV.

The rearrangement joins TRBV11-2 to TRBJ2-7; 8 bases align to TRBD1. The V gene's germline CDR1 is SGHAT and CDR2 FQNNGV. The CDR3 contains 14 residues. J gave up 3 bases and V 5 bases, and 6 bases lay outside the gene matches. CDR3 residues: CASSLQGGYYEQYF. CDR3 nucleotide sequence: TGTGCCAGCAGCCTACAGGGGGGCTACTACGAGCAGTACTTC.

The CDR3 is CASSDRTGGNYGYTF. The CDR3 DNA is TGTGCCAGCAGTGACCGGACAGGGGGAAACTATGGCTACACCTTC. The chain recombines TRBV6-1 with TRBJ1-2; TRBD1 matches at 10 bases. The trim removed 3 bases at V and 2 bases at J, leaving 3 bases unmatched. CDR1 and CDR2 (germline): MNHNS, SASEGT. This CDR3 contains 15 residues.

The rearrangement uses TRBV30 and TRBJ1-4; the match to TRBD1 covers 9 bases. The CDR3 loop spans 13 amino acids. V lost 5 bases and J lost 8; bases outside the gene matches: 6. Germline CDR1 and CDR2: GTSNPN and SVGIG (reference sequence). This CDR3 reads CAWAGTGREKLFF. The CDR3 nucleotides are TGTGCCTGGGCCGGGACAGGGAGAGAAAAACTGTTTTTT.

A few counts support this clone. The chain is built from TRBV6-1 and TRBJ1-5; D is uncertain. CDR1 and CDR2 (germline): MNHNS, SASEGT. The CDR3 extends over 16 amino acids. Trimming stripped 4 bases from V and 1 base from J, with 14 bases between. The CDR3 bases are TGTGCCAGCAGTGGCGAGGTATCCTTGAGCAATCAGCCCCAGCATTTT. Translating gives CASSGEVSLSNQPQHF.

The chain employs TRBV12-5 and TRBJ2-5, with a tentative D call TRBD2 (5 bases). CDR3 length: 13 amino acids. Germline assignment: CDR1 LGHNT and CDR2 FRNRAP. Trimming took off 2 bases at V and 4 bases at J, with 8 bases between the two ends. This CDR3 is CASGLWAGETQYF. The DNA of the CDR3 is TGTGCTAGTGGTTTGTGGGCGGGAGAGACCCAGTACTTC.

This clone was found a few times. The chain carries TRBV4-1 and TRBJ2-3; 10 positions agree with TRBD1. The germline gives CDR1 MGHRA, CDR2 YSYEKL. The CDR3 is 15 amino acids. The J segment lost 3 bases and the V segment lost 5 bases, leaving 5 bases of the junction unmatched. CDR3 bases: TGCGCCAGCAGCTTCTCGGGACAGGGGACAGATACGCAGTATTTT. It is translated as CASSFSGQGTDTQYF.

V gene TRBV4-3 combines with J gene TRBJ2-5; tentatively, D is TRBD1 (6 bases). The J call may be incorrect, as the DNA end agrees better with TRBJ2-7. This CDR3 is 14 amino acids long. The germline CDR1 and CDR2 sequences are LGHNA and YSLEER. CDR3 protein: CASSQGRGSYEQYF. CDR3 nucleotide sequence: TGCGCCAGCAGCCAAGGAAGGGGGTCGTACGAGCAGTACTTC.

This clone was counted a few times. The chain joins TRBV6-1 to TRBJ2-1; D ambiguous. V was shortened by 2 bases and J by 4 bases, with 6 bases between the two germline ends. This CDR3 comprises 13 residues. CDR1 is MNHNS, CDR2 SASEGT, per germline. The CDR3 here is CASSEPQYNEQFF. DNA of the CDR3: TGTGCCAGCAGTGAACCGCAGTACAATGAGCAGTTCTTC.

The chain uses TRBV13 and TRBJ1-4; perhaps TRBD1 as D (5 bases). Germline V gene lookup returns CDR1 PRHDT and CDR2 FYEKMQ (reference sequence). V lost 5 bases and J lost 6, with 13 bases in between. CDR3 size: 14 residues. The CDR3 sequence is CASSLRQRYEKLFF. The CDR3 region has the DNA TGTGCCAGCAGCCTAAGACAGAGATATGAAAAACTGTTTTTT.

A note on this clone: Other DNA sequences of this sample code for an identical CDR3. The CDR3 coding sequence is TGTGCCAGCAGCCGCGGGACGGCTGAAGCTTTCTTT. This codes for CASSRGTAEAFF. This chain links TRBV6-5 with TRBJ1-1, with TRBD1 as a possible D gene (5 bases). The CDR3 spans 12 residues. The germline V and J ends were trimmed by 6 bases and 6 bases, with 11 bases remaining between them. Germline assignment: CDR1 MNHEY and CDR2 SVGAGI.

V gene TRBV25-1 combines with J gene TRBJ2-5; 9 positions agree with TRBD1. CDR1 is MGHDK, CDR2 SYGVNS, per germline. Trimming took 3 bases from V and 4 from J; bases not matched to a gene: 9. This CDR3 is 16 amino acids long. The CDR3 DNA sequence: TGTGCCAGCAGTGACCAGACAGGGGGAGGTGGAGAGACCCAGTACTTC. It yields the protein CASSDQTGGGGETQYF.

There are a few counts of this clone. The chain carries TRBV5-1 and TRBJ2-1; TRBD1 is a possible D gene (5 bases). V lost 5 bases to trimming and J lost 0 bases, with 9 bases between them. The germline gives CDR1 SGHRS, CDR2 YFSETQ. The CDR3 is 14 residues long. CDR3 loop: CASSRGNSYNEQFF. The CDR3 DNA reads as TGCGCCAGCAGTAGGGGTAACTCCTACAATGAGCAGTTCTTC.

In this sample, this clone turned up a few times. This rearrangement joins TRBV10-3 to TRBJ2-3; TRBD2 is a possible D gene (6 bases). From germline, CDR1 is ENHRY and CDR2 SYGVKD. The CDR3 is made up of 16 amino acids. With 2 bases removed from V and 3 bases from J, the gap between germline ends came to 15 bases. The CDR3 sequence: CAISEPRRDLTDTQYF. The CDR3 nucleotides read TGTGCCATCAGTGAGCCGAGGCGGGATTTGACAGATACGCAGTATTTT.